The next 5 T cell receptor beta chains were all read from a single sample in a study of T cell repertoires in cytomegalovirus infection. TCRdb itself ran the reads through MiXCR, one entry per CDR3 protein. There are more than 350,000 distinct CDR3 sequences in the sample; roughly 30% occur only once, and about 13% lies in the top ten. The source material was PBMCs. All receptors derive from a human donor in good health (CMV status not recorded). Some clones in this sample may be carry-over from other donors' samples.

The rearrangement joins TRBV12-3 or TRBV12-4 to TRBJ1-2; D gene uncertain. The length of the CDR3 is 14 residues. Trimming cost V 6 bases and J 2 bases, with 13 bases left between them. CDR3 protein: CASSSSGGNYGYTF. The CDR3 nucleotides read TGTGCCAGCAGCTCCTCGGGCGGGAACTATGGCTACACCTTC.

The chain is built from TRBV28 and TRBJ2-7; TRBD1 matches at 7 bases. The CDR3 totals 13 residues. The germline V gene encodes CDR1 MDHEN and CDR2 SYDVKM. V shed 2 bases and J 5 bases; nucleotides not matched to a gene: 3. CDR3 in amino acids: CASSLTGEDEQYF. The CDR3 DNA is TGTGCCAGCAGTTTAACAGGGGAAGACGAGCAGTACTTC.

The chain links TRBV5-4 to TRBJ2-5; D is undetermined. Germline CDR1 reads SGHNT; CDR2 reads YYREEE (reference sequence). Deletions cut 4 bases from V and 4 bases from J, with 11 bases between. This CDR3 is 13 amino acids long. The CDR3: CASSLHGGETQYF. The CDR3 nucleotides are TGTGCCAGCAGCCTGCATGGTGGAGAGACCCAGTACTTC.

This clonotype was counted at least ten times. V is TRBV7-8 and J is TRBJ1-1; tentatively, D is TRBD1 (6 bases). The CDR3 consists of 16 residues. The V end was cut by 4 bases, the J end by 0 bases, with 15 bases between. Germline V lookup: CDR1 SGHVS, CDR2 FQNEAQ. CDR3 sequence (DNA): TGTGCCAGCAGCTCACCCCCAGACAGGATGAACACTGAAGCTTTCTTT. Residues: CASSSPPDRMNTEAFF.

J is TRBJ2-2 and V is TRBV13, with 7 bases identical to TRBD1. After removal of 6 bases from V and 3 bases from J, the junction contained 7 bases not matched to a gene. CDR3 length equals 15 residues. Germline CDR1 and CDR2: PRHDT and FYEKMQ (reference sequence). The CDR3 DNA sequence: TGTGCCAGCAGTTTCCGGGACAGCGACACCGGGGAGCTGTTTTTT. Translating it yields CASSFRDSDTGELFF.